A selection of T cell receptor beta chains follows, all from one sample in a study of early T cells in non-severe SARS-CoV-2 infection. TCRdb ran MiXCR on the 5' RACE reads and lists one entry per CDR3 protein. The sample shows around 44,000 distinct CDR3 sequences, approximately 9.8% of them seen only once. The sequencing sample was made of whole blood. The receptors come from an adult who was a healthcare worker with PCR-confirmed SARS-CoV-2 infection or an uninfected control (not recorded which). The CDR3 runs from the conserved cysteine through the conserved F or W. The D gene is left open where the match is weak. A clone size is listed for some rows: how often the clone was seen (once, few, many), or a class if it is expanded.

j_call: TRBJ2-1; d_call: NA; clone_size: many; v_call: TRBV18; cdr3_nt: TGTGCCAGCTCACCTCAACTCCTTAGCTCCTACAATGAGCAGTTCTTC; cdr3_aa: CASSPQLLSSYNEQFF
j_call: TRBJ2-7; d_call: NA; clone_size: many; v_call: TRBV12-3/TRBV12-4; cdr3_nt: TGTGCCAGCAGTTCCCAGACAGCGAACGAGCAGTACTTC; cdr3_aa: CASSSQTANEQYF
j_call: TRBJ2-7; d_call: NA; clone_size: NA; v_call: TRBV29-1; cdr3_nt: TGCAGCGTTGAAAAGGGGGGCGAGCAGTACTTC; cdr3_aa: CSVEKGGEQYF
j_call: TRBJ2-3; d_call: NA; clone_size: NA; v_call: TRBV9; cdr3_nt: TGTGCCAGCAGCGTAGACCCGAATCCCACAGATACGCAGTATTTT; cdr3_aa: CASSVDPNPTDTQYF
j_call: TRBJ1-2; d_call: NA; clone_size: NA; v_call: TRBV28; cdr3_nt: TGTGCCAGCAAGCGATGGGGGTATGGCTACACCTTC; cdr3_aa: CASKRWGYGYTF
j_call: TRBJ2-5; d_call: NA; clone_size: many; v_call: TRBV5-4; cdr3_nt: TGTGCCAGCAGCCGATGGGGAGTAGAAGAGACCCAGTACTTC; cdr3_aa: CASSRWGVEETQYF
j_call: TRBJ2-3; d_call: NA; clone_size: few; v_call: TRBV14; cdr3_nt: TGTGCCAGCAGCCAAGACCCTAGGGTAGCGGACGTCACAGATACGCAGTATTTT; cdr3_aa: CASSQDPRVADVTDTQYF
j_call: TRBJ2-1; d_call: NA; clone_size: many; v_call: TRBV3-1; cdr3_nt: TGTGCCAGCAGCCAAGTTTCAGGGGATGAGCAGTTCTTC; cdr3_aa: CASSQVSGDEQFF
j_call: TRBJ2-3; d_call: NA; clone_size: many; v_call: TRBV7-9; cdr3_nt: TGTGCCAGCAGCTCCATCGCGGAGACAGATACGCAGTATTTT; cdr3_aa: CASSSIAETDTQYF
j_call: TRBJ2-3; d_call: NA; clone_size: many; v_call: TRBV11-3; cdr3_nt: TGTGCCAGCAGCTTACGCGGGCTAGATACGCAGTATTTT; cdr3_aa: CASSLRGLDTQYF
j_call: TRBJ1-5; d_call: NA; clone_size: many; v_call: TRBV19; cdr3_nt: TGTGCCAGTAGCTCGGACAGTATTAGCAATCAGCCCCAGCATTTT; cdr3_aa: CASSSDSISNQPQHF
j_call: TRBJ2-5; d_call: NA; clone_size: many; v_call: TRBV7-9; cdr3_nt: TGTGCCAGCAGCTTAGAGGACGATGGTTACAGCCAAGAGACCCAGTACTTC; cdr3_aa: CASSLEDDGYSQETQYF
j_call: TRBJ2-1; d_call: NA; clone_size: many; v_call: TRBV6-5; cdr3_nt: TGTGCCAGCACCTACGGGCCCAGGTACGATGAGCAGTTCTTC; cdr3_aa: CASTYGPRYDEQFF
j_call: TRBJ2-3; d_call: NA; clone_size: NA; v_call: TRBV11-3; cdr3_nt: TGTGCCAGCAGCTCCCGGAGGAACGGGGATACGCAGTATTTT; cdr3_aa: CASSSRRNGDTQYF
j_call: TRBJ2-1; d_call: NA; clone_size: many; v_call: TRBV6-5; cdr3_nt: TGTGCCAGCAGTTACTCGATCGTACAGGGAGTTTGGAATGAGCAGTTCTTC; cdr3_aa: CASSYSIVQGVWNEQFF
j_call: TRBJ1-5; d_call: NA; clone_size: few; v_call: TRBV7-2; cdr3_nt: TGTGCCAGCAGCCGATATAGCAATCAGCCCCAGCATTTT; cdr3_aa: CASSRYSNQPQHF
j_call: TRBJ2-7; d_call: NA; clone_size: NA; v_call: TRBV4-1; cdr3_nt: TGCGCCAGCAGCCACCCAAGAGGTGTCGAGCAGTACTTC; cdr3_aa: CASSHPRGVEQYF
j_call: TRBJ2-4; d_call: NA; clone_size: NA; v_call: TRBV29-1; cdr3_nt: TGCAGCGCCGGGGAAATACAGGGAAACATTCAGTACTTC; cdr3_aa: CSAGEIQGNIQYF
j_call: TRBJ2-7; d_call: NA; clone_size: many; v_call: TRBV29-1; cdr3_nt: TGCAGCGTTGAACAGGGGTCGGGCGAGCAGTACTTC; cdr3_aa: CSVEQGSGEQYF
j_call: TRBJ2-7; d_call: NA; clone_size: many; v_call: TRBV6-5; cdr3_nt: TGTGCCAGTAAGACAGTCTCCTACGAGCAGTACTTC; cdr3_aa: CASKTVSYEQYF
j_call: TRBJ1-1; d_call: NA; clone_size: NA; v_call: TRBV7-9; cdr3_nt: TGTGCCAGCAGCCAAAGTACACCTGAAGCTTTCTTT; cdr3_aa: CASSQSTPEAFF
j_call: TRBJ1-6; d_call: NA; clone_size: many; v_call: TRBV4-2; cdr3_nt: TGTGCCAGCAGCCAAGCGGGAGGTAATTCACCCCTCCACTTT; cdr3_aa: CASSQAGGNSPLHF
j_call: TRBJ2-7; d_call: TRBD2; clone_size: NA; v_call: TRBV6-5; cdr3_nt: TGTGCCAGCAGTTACTCGACTAGCGGGGGCTCGATAGCGTACTTC; cdr3_aa: CASSYSTSGGSIAYF
j_call: TRBJ1-1; d_call: NA; clone_size: many; v_call: TRBV30; cdr3_nt: TGTGCCTGGAGTGTGGGACCTGAAGCTTTCTTT; cdr3_aa: CAWSVGPEAFF
j_call: TRBJ2-7; d_call: TRBD2; clone_size: NA; v_call: TRBV12-3/TRBV12-4; cdr3_nt: TGTGCCAGCAGGCGGACTAGCGGGAAGTCCTACGAGCAGTACTTC; cdr3_aa: CASRRTSGKSYEQYF